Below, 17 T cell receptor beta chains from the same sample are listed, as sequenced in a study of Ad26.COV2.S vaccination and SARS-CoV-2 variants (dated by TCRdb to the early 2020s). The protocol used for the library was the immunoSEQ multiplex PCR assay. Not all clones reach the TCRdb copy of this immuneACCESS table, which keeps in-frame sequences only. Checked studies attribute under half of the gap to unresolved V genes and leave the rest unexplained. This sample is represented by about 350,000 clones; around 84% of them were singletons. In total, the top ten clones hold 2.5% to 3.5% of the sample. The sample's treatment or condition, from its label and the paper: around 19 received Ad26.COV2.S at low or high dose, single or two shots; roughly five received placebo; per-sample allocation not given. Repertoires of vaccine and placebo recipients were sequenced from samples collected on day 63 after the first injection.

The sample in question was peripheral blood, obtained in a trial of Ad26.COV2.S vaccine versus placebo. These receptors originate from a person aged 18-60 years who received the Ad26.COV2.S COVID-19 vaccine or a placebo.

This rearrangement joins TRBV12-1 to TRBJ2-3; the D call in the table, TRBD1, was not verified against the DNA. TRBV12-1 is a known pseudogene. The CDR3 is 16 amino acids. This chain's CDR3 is CASSQRDRVWTDTQYF. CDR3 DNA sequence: TGTGCCAGCAGCCAACGGGACAGGGTTTGGACAGATACGCAGTATTTT.

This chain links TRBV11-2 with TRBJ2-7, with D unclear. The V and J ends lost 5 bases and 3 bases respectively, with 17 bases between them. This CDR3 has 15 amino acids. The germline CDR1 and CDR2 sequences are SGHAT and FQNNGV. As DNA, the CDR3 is TGTGCCAGCAGCCCGCTTGGTTTTCGAGGCTACGAGCAGTACTTC. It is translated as CASSPLGFRGYEQYF.

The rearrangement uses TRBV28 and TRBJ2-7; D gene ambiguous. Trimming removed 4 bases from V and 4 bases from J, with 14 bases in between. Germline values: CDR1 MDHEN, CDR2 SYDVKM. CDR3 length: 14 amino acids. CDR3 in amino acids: CASSSQGPTYEQYF. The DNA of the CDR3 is TGTGCCAGCAGTTCACAAGGCCCCACATACGAGCAGTACTTC. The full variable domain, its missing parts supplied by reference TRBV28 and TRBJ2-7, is DVKVTQSSRYLVKRTGEKVFLECVQDMDHENMFWYRQDPGLGLRLIYFSYDVKMKEKGDIPEGYSVSREKKERFSLILESASTNQTSMYLCASSSQGPTYEQYFGPGTRLTVT.

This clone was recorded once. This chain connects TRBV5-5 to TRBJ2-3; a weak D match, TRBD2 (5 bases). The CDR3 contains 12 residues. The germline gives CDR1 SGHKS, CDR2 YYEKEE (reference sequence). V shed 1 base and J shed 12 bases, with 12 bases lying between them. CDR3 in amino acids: CASSLPGNRQYF. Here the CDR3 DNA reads TGTGCCAGCAGCTTGCCGGGAAACCGTCAGTATTTT.

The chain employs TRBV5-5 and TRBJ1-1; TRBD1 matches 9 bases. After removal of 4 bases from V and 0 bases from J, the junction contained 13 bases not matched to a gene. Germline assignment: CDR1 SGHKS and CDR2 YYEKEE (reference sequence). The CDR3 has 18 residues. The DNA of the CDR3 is TGTGCCAGCAGCCAGGGCCTGGACAGGGGATCCATGAACACTGAAGCTTTCTTT. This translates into CASSQGLDRGSMNTEAFF.

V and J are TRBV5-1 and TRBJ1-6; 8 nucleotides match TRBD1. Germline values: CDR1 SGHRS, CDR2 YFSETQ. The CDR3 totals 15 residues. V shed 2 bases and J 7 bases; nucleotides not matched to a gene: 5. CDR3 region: CASSFDGQGNSPLHF. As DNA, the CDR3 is TGCGCCAGCAGCTTCGATGGACAGGGAAATTCACCCCTCCACTTT. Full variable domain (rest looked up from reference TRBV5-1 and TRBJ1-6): KAGVTQTPRYLIKTRGQQVTLSCSPISGHRSVSWYQQTPGQGLQFLFEYFSETQRNKGNFPGRFSGRQFSNSRSEMNVSTLELGDSALYLCASSFDGQGNSPLHFGNGTRLTVT.

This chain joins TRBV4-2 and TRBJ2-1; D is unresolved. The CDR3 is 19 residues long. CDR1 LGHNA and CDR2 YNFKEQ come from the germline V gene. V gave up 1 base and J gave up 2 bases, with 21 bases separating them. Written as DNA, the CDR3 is TGTGCCAGCAGCCAAGTTCCTTCCGTAGGATTAGCCCCCTACAATGAGCAGTTCTTC. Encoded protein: CASSQVPSVGLAPYNEQFF.

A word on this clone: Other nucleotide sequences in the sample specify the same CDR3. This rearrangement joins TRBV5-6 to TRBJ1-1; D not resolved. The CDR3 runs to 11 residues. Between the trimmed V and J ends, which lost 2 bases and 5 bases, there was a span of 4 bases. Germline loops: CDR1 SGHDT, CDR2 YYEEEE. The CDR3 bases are TGTGCCAGCAGCTTAGGAACTGAAGCTTTCTTT. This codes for CASSLGTEAFF.

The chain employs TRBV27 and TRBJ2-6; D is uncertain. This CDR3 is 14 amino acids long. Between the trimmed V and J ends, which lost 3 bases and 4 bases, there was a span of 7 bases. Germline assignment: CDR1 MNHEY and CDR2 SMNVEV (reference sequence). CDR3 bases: TGTGCCAGCAGTTTGCAAGACGGGGCCAACGTCCTGACTTTC. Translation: CASSLQDGANVLTF.

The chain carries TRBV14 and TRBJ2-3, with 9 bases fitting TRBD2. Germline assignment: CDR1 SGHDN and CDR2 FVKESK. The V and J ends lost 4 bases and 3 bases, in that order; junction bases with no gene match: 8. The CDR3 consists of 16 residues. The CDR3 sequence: CASSPLAGLETDTQYF. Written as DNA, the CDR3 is TGTGCCAGCAGCCCTCTAGCGGGATTGGAAACAGATACGCAGTATTTT.

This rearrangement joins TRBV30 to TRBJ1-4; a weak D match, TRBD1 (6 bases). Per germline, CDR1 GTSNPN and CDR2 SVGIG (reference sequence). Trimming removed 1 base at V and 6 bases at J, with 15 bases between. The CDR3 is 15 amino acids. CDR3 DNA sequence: TGTGCCTGGAGTGGGTCCTCCTCAGGGGATGAAAAACTGTTTTTT. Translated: CAWSGSSSGDEKLFF.

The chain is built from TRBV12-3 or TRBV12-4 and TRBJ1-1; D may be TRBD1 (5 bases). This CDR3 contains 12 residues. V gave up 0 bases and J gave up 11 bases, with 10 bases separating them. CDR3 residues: CASSLAWGRAFF. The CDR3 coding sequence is TGTGCCAGCAGTTTAGCCTGGGGACGTGCTTTCTTT.

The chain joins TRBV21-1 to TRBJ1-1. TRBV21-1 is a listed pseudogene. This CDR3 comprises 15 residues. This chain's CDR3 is CASSKVEDMNTEAFF. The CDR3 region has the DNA TGTGCCAGCAGCAAAGTAGAGGATATGAACACTGAAGCTTTCTTT.

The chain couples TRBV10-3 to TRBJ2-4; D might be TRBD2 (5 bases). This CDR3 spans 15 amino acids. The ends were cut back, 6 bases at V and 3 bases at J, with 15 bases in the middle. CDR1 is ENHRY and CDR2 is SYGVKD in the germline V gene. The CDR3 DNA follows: TGTGCCATCAGCCTCCGGGAAATCGGCAAAAACATTCAGTACTTC. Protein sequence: CAISLREIGKNIQYF.

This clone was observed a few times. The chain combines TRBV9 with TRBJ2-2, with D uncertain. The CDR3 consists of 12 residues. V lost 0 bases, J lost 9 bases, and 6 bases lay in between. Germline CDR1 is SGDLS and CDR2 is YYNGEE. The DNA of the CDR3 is TGTGCCAGCAGCGTAGAAACCAGGGAGCTGTTTTTT. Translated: CASSVETRELFF.

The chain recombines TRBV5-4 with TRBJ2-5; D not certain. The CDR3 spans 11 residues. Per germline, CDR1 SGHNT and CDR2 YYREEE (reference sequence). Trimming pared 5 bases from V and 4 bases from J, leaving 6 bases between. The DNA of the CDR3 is TGTGCCAGCAGTCAGGCAGAGACCCAGTACTTC. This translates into CASSQAETQYF. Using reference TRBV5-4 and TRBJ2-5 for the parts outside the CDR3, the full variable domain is ETGVTQSPTHLIKTRGQQVTLRCSSQSGHNTVSWYQQALGQGPQFIFQYYREEENGRGNFPPRFSGLQFPNYSSELNVNALELDDSALYLCASSQAETQYFGPGTRLLVL.

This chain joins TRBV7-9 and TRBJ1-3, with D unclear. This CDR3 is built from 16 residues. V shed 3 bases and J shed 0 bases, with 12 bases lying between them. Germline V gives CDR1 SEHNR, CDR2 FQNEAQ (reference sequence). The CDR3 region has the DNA TGTGCCAGCAGCTTCCATAGTACTAGCTCTGGAAACACCATATATTTT. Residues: CASSFHSTSSGNTIYF.